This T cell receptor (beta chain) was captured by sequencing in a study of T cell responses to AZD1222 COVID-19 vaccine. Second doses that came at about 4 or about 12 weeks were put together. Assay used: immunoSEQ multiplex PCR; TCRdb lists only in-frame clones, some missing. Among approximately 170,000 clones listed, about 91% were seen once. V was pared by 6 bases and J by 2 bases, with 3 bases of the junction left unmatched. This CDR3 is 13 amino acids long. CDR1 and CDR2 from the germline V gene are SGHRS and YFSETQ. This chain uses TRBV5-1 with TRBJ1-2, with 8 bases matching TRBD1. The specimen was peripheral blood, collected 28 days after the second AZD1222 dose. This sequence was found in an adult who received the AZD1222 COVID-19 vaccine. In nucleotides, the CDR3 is TGCGCCAGCACACCAGGGGGCAACTATGGCTACACCTTC. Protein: CASTPGGNYGYTF.